This TCR beta chain emerged from a study of persistence of HIV-infected CD4 T cells. Study-level results: CMV- and Gag-responding cells had lower TCRbeta richness than CD3/CD28-responding cells.

This clone was seen only a few times. Antigen: not known. Cells were stimulated with overlapping HIV-1 Gag 15-mer peptides. Sorting of responding CD4+ T cells relied on upregulated CD40 ligand together with CD69. The libraries were made with immunoSEQ version 4 in survey mode. Template was genomic DNA at 10 ng/uL, with up to about 1 ug used per sample. Some clones are missing from TCRdb's copy, which holds only in-frame ones; the method was immunoSEQ multiplex PCR. In the table there are nearly 20,000 clones, more than 55% of which are singletons. V was clipped by 1 base and J by 1 base; unmatched bases: 4. The CDR3 extends over 16 amino acids. Germline V lookup: CDR1 LNHDA, CDR2 SQIVND (reference sequence).

This chain links TRBV19 with TRBJ1-1; TRBD1 matches 9 bases. This TCR came from an adult woman with HIV who was CMV-seropositive. The material sequenced was CD4+ T cells sorted from PBMCs after approximately 19-hour stimulation, taken from a patient who received antiretroviral therapy. This chain's CDR3 is CASSIVGQGKNTEAFF. CDR3 bases: TGTGCCAGTAGTATAGTAGGACAGGGGAAGAACACTGAAGCTTTCTTT.